Shown below are 20 T cell receptor beta chains from a single sample sequenced in a study of T-cell reconstitution after alpha-beta-depleted transplantation in children. Unique molecular identifiers featured in how the TCRbeta library was prepared. Each CDR3 protein is one row after TCRdb ran MiXCR on the PCR reads. The table shows 300,000 to 400,000 distinct CDR3 sequences, with about 16% occurring only once. Specimen: PBMCs, mostly from graft donor cells, collected 360 days after TCRalphabeta/CD19-depleted stem cell transplant. These receptors were obtained from a male patient between 2 and 10 years old who had a stem cell transplant for acute lymphoblastic leukemia, so the T cells may come from the graft donor.

In its sample, this clonotype was seen many times. This chain connects TRBV4-2 to TRBJ2-4; tentatively, D is TRBD2 (5 bases). The CDR3 covers 15 residues. The germline V gene encodes CDR1 LGHNA and CDR2 YNFKEQ. V lost 1 base, J lost 8 bases, and 15 bases lay in between. The CDR3 region has the DNA TGTGCCAGCAGCCAAGTATCCGAACTAGATGACATTCAGTACTTC. It yields the protein CASSQVSELDDIQYF.

This chain connects TRBV13 to TRBJ2-3, with TRBD1 identical over 7 bases. The CDR3 is 16 residues long. Germline CDR1 reads PRHDT; CDR2 reads FYEKMQ (reference sequence). V was clipped by 0 bases and J by 3 bases; unmatched bases: 6. DNA of the CDR3: TGTGCCAGCAGCTTAGGCCAGGGGGTGGGGACAGATACGCAGTATTTT. Translation: CASSLGQGVGTDTQYF. The full variable domain, its missing parts supplied by reference TRBV13 and TRBJ2-3, is AAGVIQSPRHLIKEKRETATLKCYPIPRHDTVYWYQQGPGQDPQFLISFYEKMQSDKGSIPDRFSAQQFSDYHSELNMSSLELGDSALYFCASSLGQGVGTDTQYFGPGTRLTVL.

V gene TRBV19 combines with J gene TRBJ2-2; a possible D gene is TRBD2 (6 bases). CDR1 and CDR2 from the germline V gene are LNHDA and SQIVND (reference sequence). Between the trimmed V and J ends, which lost 7 bases and 4 bases, there was a span of 16 bases. This CDR3 has 15 residues. The CDR3 DNA reads TGTGCCAGTATGCGGGAAGGTGGGGTCACCGGGGAGCTGTTTTTT. This translates into CASMREGGVTGELFF. Full variable domain (remainder filled in from reference TRBV19 and TRBJ2-2): DGGITQSPKYLFRKEGQNVTLSCEQNLNHDAMYWYRQDPGQGLRLIYYSQIVNDFQKGDIAEGYSVSREKKESFPLTVTSAQKNPTAFYLCASMREGGVTGELFFGEGSRLTVL.

The table lists this clonotype with a few counts. The chain joins TRBV7-3 to TRBJ2-1, with D uncertain. V dropped 4 bases and J dropped 6 bases, with 7 bases sitting between them. Germline V lookup: CDR1 SGHTA, CDR2 FQGTGA. There are 12 residues in the CDR3. CDR3 amino acids: CASSSRTNEQFF. The CDR3 region has the DNA TGTGCCAGCAGCTCGCGAACCAATGAGCAGTTCTTC.

V and J are TRBV6-5 and TRBJ1-2; 9 bases agree with TRBD1. Germline V gene lookup returns CDR1 MNHEY and CDR2 SVGAGI. The CDR3 covers 18 residues. After removal of 2 bases from V and 6 bases from J, the junction contained 16 bases not matched to a gene. The CDR3 DNA reads TGTGCCAGCAGTTACGAACAGCCGCTGGGACAGGGCATCAATGGCTACACCTTC. It specifies CASSYEQPLGQGINGYTF.

This clonotype was recorded at least ten times. The chain is built from TRBV20-1 and TRBJ2-5; D tentatively fits TRBD1 or TRBD2 (6 bases each). This CDR3 has 14 residues. In germline, CDR1 is DFQATT, CDR2 SNEGSKA (reference sequence). V was trimmed by 5 bases and J by 5 bases, leaving 18 bases between them. This chain's CDR3 is CSAPDSRRGETQYF. CDR3 in DNA: TGCAGTGCTCCAGACAGTCGGAGGGGGGAGACCCAGTACTTC.

CDR3 in amino acids: CASSQGTGTRYGEQFF. CDR3 nucleotides: TGCGCCAGCAGCCAAGGGACCGGGACACGTTACGGTGAGCAGTTCTTC. The chain is built from TRBV4-3 and TRBJ2-1; a weak D match, TRBD1 (6 bases). Germline lookup yields CDR1 LGHNA and CDR2 YSLEER. V gave up 1 base and J gave up 9 bases, with 19 bases separating them. The CDR3 covers 16 residues.

This clonotype was seen a few times. The rearrangement joins TRBV5-4 to TRBJ2-5; 7 bases map to TRBD1. The CDR3 sequence is 14 residues long. Trimming cost V 3 bases and J 5 bases; bases outside gene matches: 7. Germline assignment: CDR1 SGHNT and CDR2 YYREEE (reference sequence). The CDR3 DNA sequence: TGTGCCAGCAGCTACCTGGGGACAGCGGAGACCCAGTACTTC. This gives the protein CASSYLGTAETQYF. The complete variable domain, with remaining parts taken from reference TRBV5-4 and TRBJ2-5, reads ETGVTQSPTHLIKTRGQQVTLRCSSQSGHNTVSWYQQALGQGPQFIFQYYREEENGRGNFPPRFSGLQFPNYSSELNVNALELDDSALYLCASSYLGTAETQYFGPGTRLLVL.

This clonotype occurred a few times. V is TRBV28 and J is TRBJ2-1, with 7 bases lining up with TRBD2. The CDR3 has 16 residues. Germline V gene lookup returns CDR1 MDHEN and CDR2 SYDVKM. The trim removed 3 bases at V and 3 bases at J, leaving 8 bases unmatched. The CDR3 bases are TGTGCCAGCAGTTTCTGGGAGCGGGATGTCTACAATGAGCAGTTCTTC. Its translation is CASSFWERDVYNEQFF.

This clonotype showed up just a few times. The chain combines TRBV5-1 with TRBJ2-5; maybe TRBD2 (6 bases). Per germline, CDR1 SGHRS and CDR2 YFSETQ. The CDR3 extends over 15 amino acids. Trimming stripped 4 bases from V and 4 bases from J, with 17 bases between. CDR3 DNA: TGCGCCAGCAGCCCATCGGGACTTGGGTCAGAGACCCAGTACTTC. Protein product: CASSPSGLGSETQYF. Looking up the rest from reference TRBV5-1 and TRBJ2-5 gives the full variable domain: KAGVTQTPRYLIKTRGQQVTLSCSPISGHRSVSWYQQTPGQGLQFLFEYFSETQRNKGNFPGRFSGRQFSNSRSEMNVSTLELGDSALYLCASSPSGLGSETQYFGPGTRLLVL.

The chain has TRBV6-1 and TRBJ2-3, with a weak D call TRBD1 (6 bases). Per the germline V gene, CDR1 is MNHNS and CDR2 is SASEGT. The CDR3 covers 14 residues. Deletions cut 7 bases from V and 2 bases from J, with 13 bases between. This CDR3 reads CASTGQTYTDTQYF. CDR3 bases: TGTGCCAGCACCGGACAGACCTACACAGATACGCAGTATTTT.

In its sample, this clonotype was seen a few times. The chain uses TRBV7-9 and TRBJ1-1; D remains ambiguous. The CDR3 is made up of 15 amino acids. Germline CDR1 is SEHNR and CDR2 is FQNEAQ (reference sequence). Trimming stripped 3 bases from V and 0 bases from J, with 11 bases between. The CDR3 sequence is CASSFPTVMNTEAFF. In DNA form, the CDR3 reads TGTGCCAGCAGCTTCCCTACAGTCATGAACACTGAAGCTTTCTTT.

The V call is TRBV28, the J call TRBJ1-1; TRBD1 might be the D (6 bases). The CDR3 totals 15 residues. CDR1 and CDR2 from the germline V gene are MDHEN and SYDVKM. V gave up 5 bases and J gave up 0 bases, with 13 bases separating them. The CDR3 protein is CASSLNTGMNTEAFF. CDR3 sequence (DNA): TGTGCCAGCAGTCTGAACACAGGGATGAACACTGAAGCTTTCTTT.

The chain has TRBV13 and TRBJ2-1, with D perhaps matching TRBD2 (7 bases). Germline V gene sequence: CDR1 PRHDT, CDR2 FYEKMQ (reference sequence). The length of the CDR3 is 17 residues. V was shortened by 5 bases and J by 8 bases, with 25 bases between the two germline ends. The CDR3 DNA is TGTGCCAGCAGCCCAGAGATGGGACATGGACTAGTCGATGAGCAGTTCTTC. It yields the protein CASSPEMGHGLVDEQFF.

A single count supports this clonotype. This may come from a read error, since a much larger clone is one base off. The chain links TRBV5-4 to TRBJ2-2; tentative D call: TRBD2 (5 bases). Germline V gives CDR1 SGHNT, CDR2 YYREEE (reference sequence). This CDR3 has 14 residues. The CDR3 loop reads CASSLAANTGELIF. The CDR3 nucleotides are TGTGCCAGCAGCTTGGCCGCGAACACCGGGGAGCTGATTTTT.

The rearrangement uses TRBV4-3 and TRBJ2-1; D is perhaps TRBD1 (6 bases). The germline CDR1 and CDR2 sequences are LGHNA and YSLEER. The CDR3 has 13 amino acids. V was shortened by 9 bases and J by 4 bases, with 13 bases between the two germline ends. The CDR3 nucleotides are TGCGCCAGTGGGGAGAGGGGGTACAATGAGCAGTTCTTC. Translated: CASGERGYNEQFF.

The J gene is TRBJ1-2, the V gene TRBV5-1; TRBD1 matches 8 bases. Per germline, CDR1 SGHRS and CDR2 YFSETQ. The CDR3 extends over 16 amino acids. J lost 4 bases, V lost 2 bases, and 10 bases had no gene match. The CDR3 DNA sequence: TGCGCCAGCAGCTTAGGGGGACAGGAAGTCGGCTATGGCTACACCTTC. Translation: CASSLGGQEVGYGYTF. Using reference TRBV5-1 and TRBJ1-2 for the parts outside the CDR3, the full variable domain is KAGVTQTPRYLIKTRGQQVTLSCSPISGHRSVSWYQQTPGQGLQFLFEYFSETQRNKGNFPGRFSGRQFSNSRSEMNVSTLELGDSALYLCASSLGGQEVGYGYTFGSGTRLTVV.

CDR3 protein: CASSVDWGPSRTTGELFF. Written as DNA, the CDR3 is TGTGCCAGCAGCGTAGATTGGGGGCCCTCACGTACCACCGGGGAGCTGTTTTTT. The chain recombines TRBV9 with TRBJ2-2, with D maybe TRBD1 (6 bases). There are 18 residues in the CDR3. V shed 0 bases and J shed 4 bases, with 19 bases lying between them. Per germline, CDR1 SGDLS and CDR2 YYNGEE.

This clonotype turned up a few times. The chain carries TRBV23-1 and TRBJ2-1; possibly TRBD1 for D (6 bases). TRBV23-1 is recorded as an ORF, its role being uncertain. CDR3 size: 15 residues. The V and J ends lost 7 bases and 1 base respectively, with 14 bases between them. CDR3 residues: CASTMFQGSYNEQFF. DNA for the CDR3: TGCGCCAGCACTATGTTCCAGGGGTCCTACAATGAGCAGTTCTTC.

This chain links TRBV4-3 with TRBJ2-3, with TRBD1 matching over 10 bases. CDR3 length: 17 amino acids. J lost 3 bases, V lost 4 bases, and 10 bases had no gene match. CDR1 and CDR2 from the germline V gene are LGHNA and YSLEER. The CDR3 DNA reads TGCGCCAGCAGCCTCACCGGGACAGGGGAGTGGACAGATACGCAGTATTTT. As protein: CASSLTGTGEWTDTQYF.